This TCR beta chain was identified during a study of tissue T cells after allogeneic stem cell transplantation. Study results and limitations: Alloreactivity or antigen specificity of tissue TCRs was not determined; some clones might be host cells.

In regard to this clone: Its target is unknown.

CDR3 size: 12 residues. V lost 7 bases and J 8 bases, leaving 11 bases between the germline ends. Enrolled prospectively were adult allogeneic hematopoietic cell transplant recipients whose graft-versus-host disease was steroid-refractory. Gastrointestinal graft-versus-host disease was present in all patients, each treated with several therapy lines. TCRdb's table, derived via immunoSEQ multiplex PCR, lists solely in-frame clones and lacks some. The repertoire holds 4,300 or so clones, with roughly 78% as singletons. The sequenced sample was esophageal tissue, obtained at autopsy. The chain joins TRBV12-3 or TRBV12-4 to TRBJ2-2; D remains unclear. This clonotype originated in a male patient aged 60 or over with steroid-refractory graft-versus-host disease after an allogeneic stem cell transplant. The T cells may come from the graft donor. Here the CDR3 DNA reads TGTGCCAGCACCCCGATGGGGGGGGAGCTGTTTTTT. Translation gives CASTPMGGELFF.